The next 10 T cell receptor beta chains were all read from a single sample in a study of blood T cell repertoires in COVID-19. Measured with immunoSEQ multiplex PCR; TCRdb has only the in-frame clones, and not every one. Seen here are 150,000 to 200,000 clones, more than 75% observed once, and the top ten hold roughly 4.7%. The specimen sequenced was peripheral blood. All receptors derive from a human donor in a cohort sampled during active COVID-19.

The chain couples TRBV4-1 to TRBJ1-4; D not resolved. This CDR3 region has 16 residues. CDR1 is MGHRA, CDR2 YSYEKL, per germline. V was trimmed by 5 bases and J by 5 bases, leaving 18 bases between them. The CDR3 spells CASSALGGNTNEKLFF. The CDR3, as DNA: TGCGCCAGCAGCGCACTAGGTGGTAACACGAATGAAAAACTGTTTTTT.

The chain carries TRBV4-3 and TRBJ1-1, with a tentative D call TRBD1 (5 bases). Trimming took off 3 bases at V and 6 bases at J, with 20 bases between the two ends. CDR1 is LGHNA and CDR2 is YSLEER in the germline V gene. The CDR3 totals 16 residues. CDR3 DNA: TGCGCCAGCAGCCACGGCGTGTCAGGGCGATTCGCTGAAGCTTTCTTT. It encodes CASSHGVSGRFAEAFF.

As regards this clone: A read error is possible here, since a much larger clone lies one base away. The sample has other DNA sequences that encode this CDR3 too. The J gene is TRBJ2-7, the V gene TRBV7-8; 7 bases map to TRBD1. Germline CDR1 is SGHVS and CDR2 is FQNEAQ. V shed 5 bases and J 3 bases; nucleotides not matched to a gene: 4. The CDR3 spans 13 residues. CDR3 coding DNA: TGTGCCAGCAGCCTGGGACAGAACTACGAGCAGTACTTC. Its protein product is CASSLGQNYEQYF.

Written as DNA, the CDR3 is TGTGCCAGCAGCCAGACCCGGGACAGGGGCTACGAGCAGTACTTC. Protein sequence: CASSQTRDRGYEQYF. The chain employs TRBV7-6 and TRBJ2-7; TRBD1 matches at 10 bases. The germline CDR1 and CDR2 sequences are SGHVS and FNYEAQ. This CDR3 contains 15 residues. V was pared by 5 bases and J by 3 bases, with 7 bases of the junction left unmatched.

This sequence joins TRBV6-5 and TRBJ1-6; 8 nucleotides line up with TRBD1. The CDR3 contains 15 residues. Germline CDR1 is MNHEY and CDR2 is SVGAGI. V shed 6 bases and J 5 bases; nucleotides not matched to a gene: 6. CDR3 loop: CASSYRGIDNSPLHF. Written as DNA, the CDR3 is TGTGCCAGCAGCTACAGGGGGATCGATAATTCACCCCTCCACTTT.

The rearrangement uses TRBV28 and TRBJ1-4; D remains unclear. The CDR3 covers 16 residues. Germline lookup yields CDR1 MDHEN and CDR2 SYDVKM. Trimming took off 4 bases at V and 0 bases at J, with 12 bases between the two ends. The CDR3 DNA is TGTGCCAGCAGTTCTATTACTGATGCAACTAATGAAAAACTGTTTTTT. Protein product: CASSSITDATNEKLFF.

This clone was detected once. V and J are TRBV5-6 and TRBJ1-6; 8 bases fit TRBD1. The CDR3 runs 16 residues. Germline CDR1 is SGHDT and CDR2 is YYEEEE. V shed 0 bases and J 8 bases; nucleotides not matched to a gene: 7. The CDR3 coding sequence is TGTGCCAGCAGCTTGGGGGACAGGAGTACACATTCACCCCTCCACTTT. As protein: CASSLGDRSTHSPLHF. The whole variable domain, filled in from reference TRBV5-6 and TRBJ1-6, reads DAGVTQSPTHLIKTRGQQVTLRCSPKSGHDTVSWYQQALGQGPQFIFQYYEEEERQRGNFPDRFSGHQFPNYSSELNVNALLLGDSALYLCASSLGDRSTHSPLHFGNGTRLTVT.

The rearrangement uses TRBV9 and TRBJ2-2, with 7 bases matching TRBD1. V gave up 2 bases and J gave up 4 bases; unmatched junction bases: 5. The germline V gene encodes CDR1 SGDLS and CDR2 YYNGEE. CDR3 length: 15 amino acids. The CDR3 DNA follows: TGTGCCAGCAGCGTCGACAGGGCTGGCACCGGGGAGCTGTTTTTT. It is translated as CASSVDRAGTGELFF.

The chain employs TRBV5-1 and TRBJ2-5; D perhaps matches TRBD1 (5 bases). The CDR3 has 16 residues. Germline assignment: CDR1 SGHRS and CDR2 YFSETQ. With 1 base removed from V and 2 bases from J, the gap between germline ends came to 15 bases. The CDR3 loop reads CASSLQSAGRQETQYF. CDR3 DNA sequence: TGCGCCAGCAGCTTGCAGTCGGCAGGGCGGCAAGAGACCCAGTACTTC. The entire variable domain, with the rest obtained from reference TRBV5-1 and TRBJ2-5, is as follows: KAGVTQTPRYLIKTRGQQVTLSCSPISGHRSVSWYQQTPGQGLQFLFEYFSETQRNKGNFPGRFSGRQFSNSRSEMNVSTLELGDSALYLCASSLQSAGRQETQYFGPGTRLLVL.

CDR3 DNA: TGTGCCAGCAGCGTTCGGGACAGCCAAGAGACCCAGTACTTC. Translation: CASSVRDSQETQYF. The chain combines TRBV9 with TRBJ2-5; 7 positions agree with TRBD1. The CDR3 is 14 amino acids. CDR1 SGDLS and CDR2 YYNGEE come from the germline V gene. V shed 2 bases and J 1 base; nucleotides not matched to a gene: 2.